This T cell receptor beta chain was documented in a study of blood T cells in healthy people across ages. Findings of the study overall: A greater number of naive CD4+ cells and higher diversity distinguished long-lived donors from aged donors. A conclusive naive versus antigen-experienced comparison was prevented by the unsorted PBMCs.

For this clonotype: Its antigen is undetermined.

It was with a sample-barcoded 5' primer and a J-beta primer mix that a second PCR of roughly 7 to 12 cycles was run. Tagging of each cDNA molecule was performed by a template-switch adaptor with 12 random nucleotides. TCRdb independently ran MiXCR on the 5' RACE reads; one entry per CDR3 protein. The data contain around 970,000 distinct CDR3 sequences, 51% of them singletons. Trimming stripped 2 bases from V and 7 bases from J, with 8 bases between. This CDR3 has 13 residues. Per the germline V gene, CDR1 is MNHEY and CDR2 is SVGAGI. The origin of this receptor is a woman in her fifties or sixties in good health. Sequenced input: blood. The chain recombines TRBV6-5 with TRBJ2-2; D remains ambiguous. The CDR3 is CASSYAEIGELFF. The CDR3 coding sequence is TGTGCCAGCAGTTACGCCGAAATCGGGGAGCTGTTTTTT.